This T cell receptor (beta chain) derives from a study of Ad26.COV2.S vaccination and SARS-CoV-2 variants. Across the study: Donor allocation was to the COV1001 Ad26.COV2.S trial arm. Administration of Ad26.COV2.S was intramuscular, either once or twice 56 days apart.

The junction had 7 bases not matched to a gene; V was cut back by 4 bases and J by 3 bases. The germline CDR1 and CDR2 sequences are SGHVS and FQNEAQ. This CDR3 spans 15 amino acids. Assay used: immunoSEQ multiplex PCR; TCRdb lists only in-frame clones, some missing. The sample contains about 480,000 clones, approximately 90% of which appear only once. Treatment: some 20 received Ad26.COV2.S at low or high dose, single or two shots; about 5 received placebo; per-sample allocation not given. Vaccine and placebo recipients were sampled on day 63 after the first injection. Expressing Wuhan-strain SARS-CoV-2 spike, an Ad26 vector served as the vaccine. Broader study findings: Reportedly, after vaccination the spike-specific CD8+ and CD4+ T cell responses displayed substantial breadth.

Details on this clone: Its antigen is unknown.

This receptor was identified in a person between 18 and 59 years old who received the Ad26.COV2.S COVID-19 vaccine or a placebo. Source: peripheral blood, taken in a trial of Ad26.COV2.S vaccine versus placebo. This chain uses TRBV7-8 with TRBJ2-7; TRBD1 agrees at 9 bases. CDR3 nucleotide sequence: TGTGCCAGCAGCTATGGCGGGACAGGGAACTACGAGCAGTACTTC. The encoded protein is CASSYGGTGNYEQYF.